A few counts support the clone carrying this T cell receptor (beta chain). The antigen is unknown. Additional DNA sequences in this sample encode the identical CDR3. Every bit of the isolated RNA underwent reverse transcription, so sequencing read expressed TCRB transcripts. Some clones are missing from TCRdb's copy, which holds only in-frame ones; the method was immunoSEQ multiplex PCR. This sample has 600,000 or so clones, with under 15% found just once. This CDR3 has 15 amino acids. The V end lost 4 bases, the J end lost 2 bases, and 17 bases lay between the germline ends. The V gene's germline CDR1 is SQVTM and CDR2 ANQGSEA. The entry originates in a study of beta chain features in type 1 diabetes. Broader study findings: The naive, central memory and Treg TCRB repertoires looked more alike in patients than they did in healthy donors. At VDJ recombination sites, type 1 diabetes patients had fewer insertions and more deleted nucleotides. A possible short-template PCR bias applies equally to patients and controls. Within each of all four CD4+ subsets, Type 1 diabetes patients had TCRB CDR3s that were moderately but significantly shorter.

Every single donor gave one heparinised blood draw, and these averaged roughly 100 mL. The sample was naive CD4+ T cells from blood. This clonotype was obtained from a man aged 25 to 45 with type 1 diabetes. The gene calls are TRBV29-1 and TRBJ2-5, with D maybe TRBD2 (7 bases). Written as DNA, the CDR3 is TGCAGCGTTGGTAGGGGGGGGAGGGTTCAAGAGACCCAGTACTTC. Its translation: CSVGRGGRVQETQYF.